This T cell receptor beta chain was captured in a study of blood T cell repertoires in COVID-19. Germline CDR1 and CDR2: SGDLS and YYNGEE. The V and J ends lost 3 bases and 2 bases respectively, with 12 bases between them. The CDR3 is 15 residues long. The assay was immunoSEQ multiplex PCR, and TCRdb's table has in-frame clones only and misses some. The repertoire holds about 67,000 clones, with 65% to 85% as singletons. This clone turned up a few times. Sequences were obtained from peripheral blood. The sequence was obtained from a human donor in a cohort sampled during active COVID-19. The J gene is TRBJ1-3, the V gene TRBV9, with D possibly matching TRBD1 (5 bases). CDR3 DNA: TGTGCCAGCAGCGCACAGGTCCAAGCTGGAAACACCATATATTTT. The encoded protein is CASSAQVQAGNTIYF. Full variable domain (outside the CDR3, taken from reference TRBV9 and TRBJ1-3): DSGVTQTPKHLITATGQRVTLRCSPRSGDLSVYWYQQSLDQGLQFLIQYYNGEERAKGNILERFSAQQFPDLHSELNLSSLELGDSALYFCASSAQVQAGNTIYFGEGSWLTVV.